This T cell receptor beta chain was recovered during a study of T cell repertoires in cytomegalovirus infection. About the research overall: Indications came from public TCR beta signatures; they pointed to CMV infection and to a matching HLA type. Findings of the study overall: Of the TCR beta families, the public ones yielded a cumulative frequency that identified carriers of CMV plus the relevant HLA. HLA-C-restricted CMV-specific TCR beta clonotypes were dominant in the ex vivo response.

About this clonotype itself: Its cognate antigen is unknown.

Via MiXCR, TCRdb re-called the reads, giving one row per CDR3 protein. In the table there are roughly 990,000 distinct CDR3 sequences, more than 25% of which are singletons. Germline V gene sequence: CDR1 MNHEY, CDR2 SVGAGI. The V end lost 2 bases, the J end lost 1 base, and 8 bases lay between the germline ends. The CDR3 has 14 residues. The chain joins TRBV6-5 to TRBJ1-1; D not certain. This sample comprised cultured CD8+ T cells from PBMCs, obtained from culture after CMV antigen stimulation. This sequence originates from a human donor in good health (CMV status not recorded). Some clones in this sample may be carry-over from other donors' samples. The CDR3 loop is CASSYAEWNTEAFF. The CDR3 DNA sequence: TGTGCCAGCAGTTACGCCGAGTGGAACACTGAAGCTTTCTTT.